This record concerns one T cell receptor (beta chain) sequence. Antigen specificity is unknown. Researchers gathered lesional scalp punch biopsies and peripheral blood from patients with alopecia areata. These data are taken from a study of CD8+ T cells in alopecia areata. Background on the study: Treated patients were given 5 to 10 mg oral tofacitinib twice daily. Dosing with tofacitinib proceeded for 6 to 18 months, followed by 6 months off drug. Study-wide points: Shared TCR sequences were less clear between patients than in mice, possibly partly from HLA diversity.

Extracted RNA was reverse transcribed into cDNA, the sequencing template. The table came from immunoSEQ multiplex PCR; TCRdb's copy has only in-frame clones and leaves some out. The profile shows 200,000 to 250,000 clones, 50% to 70% of them singletons. CDR3 length: 16 residues. Germline values: CDR1 SGHRS, CDR2 YFSETQ. V was pared by 0 bases and J by 10 bases, with 9 bases of the junction left unmatched. The rearrangement joins TRBV5-1 to TRBJ2-1; 11 positions match TRBD2. This TCR came from a human donor with alopecia areata. Sequenced material: CD4+ T cells sorted from blood, taken at week 0. CDR3 amino acids: CASSLVWLAGGTEQFF. For the CDR3, the DNA is TGCGCCAGCAGCTTGGTCTGGCTAGCGGGAGGAACGGAGCAGTTCTTC.